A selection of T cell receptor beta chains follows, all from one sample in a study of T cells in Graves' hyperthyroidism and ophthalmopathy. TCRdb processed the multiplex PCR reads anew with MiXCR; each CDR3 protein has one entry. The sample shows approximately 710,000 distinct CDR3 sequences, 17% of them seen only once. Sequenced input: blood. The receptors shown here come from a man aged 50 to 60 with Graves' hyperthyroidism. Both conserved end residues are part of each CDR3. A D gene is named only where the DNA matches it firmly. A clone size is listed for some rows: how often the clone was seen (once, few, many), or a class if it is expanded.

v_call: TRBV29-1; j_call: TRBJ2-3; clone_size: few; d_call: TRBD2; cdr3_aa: CSVEGSGGFLDTQYF; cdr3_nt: TGCAGCGTTGAAGGTAGCGGGGGCTTTTTAGATACGCAGTATTTT
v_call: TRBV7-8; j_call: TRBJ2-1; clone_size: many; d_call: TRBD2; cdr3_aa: CASSQGLAGVHEQFF; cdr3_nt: TGTGCCAGCAGCCAGGGACTAGCGGGAGTCCATGAGCAGTTCTTC
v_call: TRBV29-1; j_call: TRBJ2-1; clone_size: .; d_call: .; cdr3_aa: CSVAGTYNEQFF; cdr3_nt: TGCAGCGTTGCGGGGACCTACAATGAGCAGTTCTTC
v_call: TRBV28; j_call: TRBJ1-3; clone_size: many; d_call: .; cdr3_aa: CASNSETSGNTIYF; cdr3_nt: TGTGCCAGCAACTCCGAGACCTCTGGAAACACCATATATTTT
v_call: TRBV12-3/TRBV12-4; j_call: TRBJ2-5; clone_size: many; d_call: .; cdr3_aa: CASSLGLVGTQYF; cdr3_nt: TGTGCCAGCAGTTTAGGACTAGTTGGAACCCAGTACTTC
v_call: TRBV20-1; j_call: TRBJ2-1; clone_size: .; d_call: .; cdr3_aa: CSAPLLRAYNEQFF; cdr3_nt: TGCAGTGCTCCCTTGTTGCGGGCCTACAATGAGCAGTTCTTC
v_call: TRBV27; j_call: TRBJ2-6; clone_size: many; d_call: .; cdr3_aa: CASSLVQGGANVLTF; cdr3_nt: TGTGCCAGCAGTTTAGTTCAGGGTGGGGCCAACGTCCTGACTTTC
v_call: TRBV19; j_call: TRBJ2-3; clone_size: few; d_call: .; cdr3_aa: CASLKSTDTQYF; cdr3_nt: TGTGCCAGTCTGAAGTCCACAGATACGCAGTATTTT
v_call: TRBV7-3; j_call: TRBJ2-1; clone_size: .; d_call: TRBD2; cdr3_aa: CASSITSGRYNEQFF; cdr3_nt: TGTGCCAGCAGCATCACTAGCGGCCGCTACAATGAGCAGTTCTTC
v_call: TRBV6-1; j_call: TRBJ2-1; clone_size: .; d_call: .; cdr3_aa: CASSYAPADAYNEQFF; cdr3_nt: TGTGCCAGCAGTTATGCCCCAGCGGACGCCTACAATGAGCAGTTCTTC
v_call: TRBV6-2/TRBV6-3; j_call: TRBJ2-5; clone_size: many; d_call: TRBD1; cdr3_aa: CASSSERQGQETQYF; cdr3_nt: TGTGCCAGCAGCAGCGAACGACAGGGCCAAGAGACCCAGTACTTC
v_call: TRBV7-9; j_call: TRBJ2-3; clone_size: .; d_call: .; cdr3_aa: CASSLESTQYF; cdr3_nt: TGTGCCAGCAGCTTAGAGTCTACGCAGTATTTT
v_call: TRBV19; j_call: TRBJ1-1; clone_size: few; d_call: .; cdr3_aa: CATGGLWNTEAFF; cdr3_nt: TGTGCCACTGGGGGGCTTTGGAACACTGAAGCTTTCTTT
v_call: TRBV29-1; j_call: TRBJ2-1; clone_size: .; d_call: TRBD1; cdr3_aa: CSVRPGTGRNEQFF; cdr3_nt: TGCAGCGTGAGGCCCGGGACAGGTCGAAATGAGCAGTTCTTC
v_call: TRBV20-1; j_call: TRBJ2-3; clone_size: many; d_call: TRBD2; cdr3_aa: CSAREWYLAGSSDTQYF; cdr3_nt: TGCAGTGCTAGAGAGTGGTATCTAGCGGGAAGTTCAGATACGCAGTATTTT
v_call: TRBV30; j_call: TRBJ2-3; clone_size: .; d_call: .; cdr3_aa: CAWTRRGGIVFDTQYF; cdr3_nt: TGTGCCTGGACCCGACGGGGCGGGATAGTTTTTGATACGCAGTATTTT
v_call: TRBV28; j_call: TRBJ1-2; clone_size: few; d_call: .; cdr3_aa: CASSEQGRGGYGYTF; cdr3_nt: TGTGCCAGCAGTGAACAGGGTCGAGGAGGCTATGGCTACACCTTC
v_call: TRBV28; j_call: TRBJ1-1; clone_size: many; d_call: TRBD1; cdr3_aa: CASSPYDRGQAFF; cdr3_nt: TGTGCCAGCAGTCCCTATGACAGGGGGCAAGCTTTCTTT
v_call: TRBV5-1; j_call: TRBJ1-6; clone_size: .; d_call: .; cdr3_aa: CASSVGDPTTNSPLHF; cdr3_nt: TGCGCCAGCAGCGTAGGGGACCCGACGACAAATTCACCCCTCCACTTT
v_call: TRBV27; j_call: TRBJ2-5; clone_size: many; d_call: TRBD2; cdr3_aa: CASSLIPGLAGASLQETQYF; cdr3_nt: TGTGCCAGCAGTTTAATACCCGGATTAGCGGGAGCATCTCTACAAGAGACCCAGTACTTC
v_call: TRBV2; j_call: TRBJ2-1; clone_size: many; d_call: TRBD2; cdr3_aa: CASSVTSGSIHNEQFF; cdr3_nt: TGTGCCAGCAGCGTTACTAGCGGGAGCATCCACAATGAGCAGTTCTTC
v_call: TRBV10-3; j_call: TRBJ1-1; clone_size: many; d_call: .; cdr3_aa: CAISESGDLNTEAFF; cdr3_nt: TGTGCCATCAGTGAGTCGGGTGATTTGAACACTGAAGCTTTCTTT
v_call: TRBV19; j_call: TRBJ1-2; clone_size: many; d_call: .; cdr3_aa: CASYKVNYGYTF; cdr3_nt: TGTGCCAGCTATAAGGTTAACTATGGCTACACCTTC
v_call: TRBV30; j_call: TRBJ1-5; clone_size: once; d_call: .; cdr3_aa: CAWSWDNQPQHF; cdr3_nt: TGTGCCTGGAGCTGGGACAATCAGCCCCAGCATTTT
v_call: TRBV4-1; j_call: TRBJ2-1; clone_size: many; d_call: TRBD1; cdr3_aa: CASSQEEGTGNEQFF; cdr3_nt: TGCGCCAGCAGCCAAGAGGAAGGGACAGGGAATGAGCAGTTCTTC
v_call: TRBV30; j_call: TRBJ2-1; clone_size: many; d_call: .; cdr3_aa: CAWRDDRYNEQFF; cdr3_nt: TGTGCCTGGAGGGACGACAGATACAATGAGCAGTTCTTC
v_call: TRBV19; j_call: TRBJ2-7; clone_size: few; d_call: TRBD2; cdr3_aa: CASSIGLAGAVKDEQYF; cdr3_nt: TGTGCCAGTAGTATCGGGCTAGCGGGAGCCGTAAAGGACGAGCAGTACTTC
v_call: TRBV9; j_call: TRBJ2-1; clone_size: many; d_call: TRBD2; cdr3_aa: CASSGETSRSSYNEQFF; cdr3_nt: TGTGCCAGCAGCGGAGAGACTAGCCGAAGCTCCTACAATGAGCAGTTCTTC
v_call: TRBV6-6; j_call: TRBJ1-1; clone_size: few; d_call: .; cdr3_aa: CASSYSGLTEAFF; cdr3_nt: TGTGCCAGCAGTTATTCAGGGTTAACTGAAGCTTTCTTT
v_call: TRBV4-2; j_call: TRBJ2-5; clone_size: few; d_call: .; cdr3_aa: CASSRAEGRGTQYF; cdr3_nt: TGTGCCAGCAGCCGAGCGGAGGGTAGGGGGACCCAGTACTTC
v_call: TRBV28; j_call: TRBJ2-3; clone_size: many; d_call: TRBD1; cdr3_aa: CASTEQGASTDTQYF; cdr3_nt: TGTGCCAGCACTGAACAGGGGGCATCCACAGATACGCAGTATTTT
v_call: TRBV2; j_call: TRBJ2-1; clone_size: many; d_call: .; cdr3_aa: CASSYSPNEQFF; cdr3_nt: TGTGCCAGCAGCTATTCTCCCAATGAGCAGTTCTTC
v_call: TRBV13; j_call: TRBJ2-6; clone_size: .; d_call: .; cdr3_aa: CASSRSGGANVLTF; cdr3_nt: TGTGCCAGCAGCCGTTCTGGTGGGGCCAACGTCCTGACTTTC
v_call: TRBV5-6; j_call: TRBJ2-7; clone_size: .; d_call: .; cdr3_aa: CASSLLDKGYEQYF; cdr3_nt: TGTGCCAGCAGCTTATTGGATAAGGGATACGAGCAGTACTTC
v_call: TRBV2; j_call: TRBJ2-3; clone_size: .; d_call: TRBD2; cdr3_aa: CASSYRRLAGGGDTDTQYF; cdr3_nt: TGTGCCAGCAGCTACCGCCGACTAGCGGGAGGGGGAGACACAGATACGCAGTATTTT
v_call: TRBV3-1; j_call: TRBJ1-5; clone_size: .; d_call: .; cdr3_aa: CASSQSINQPQHF; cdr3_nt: TGTGCCAGCAGCCAATCAATTAATCAGCCCCAGCATTTT
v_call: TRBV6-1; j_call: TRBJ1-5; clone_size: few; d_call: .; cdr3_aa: CASNLQLNQPQHF; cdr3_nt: TGTGCCAGCAATTTGCAGTTGAATCAGCCCCAGCATTTT
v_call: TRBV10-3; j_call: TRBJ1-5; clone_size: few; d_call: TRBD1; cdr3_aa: CAISLGQENQPQHF; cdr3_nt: TGTGCCATCAGCTTAGGACAGGAAAATCAGCCCCAGCATTTT
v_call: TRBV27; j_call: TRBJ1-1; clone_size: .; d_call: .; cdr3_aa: CASSLGPRTEAFF; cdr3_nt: TGTGCCAGCAGTTTAGGCCCGCGCACTGAAGCTTTCTTT
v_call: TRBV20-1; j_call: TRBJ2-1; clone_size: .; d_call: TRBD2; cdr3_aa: CSARTPTVPSGRGKHEQFF; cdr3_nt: TGCAGTGCTAGGACCCCGACAGTACCTAGCGGGAGGGGTAAGCATGAGCAGTTCTTC
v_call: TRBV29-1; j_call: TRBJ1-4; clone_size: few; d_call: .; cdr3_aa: CSVGTGVASQGEKLFF; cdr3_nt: TGCAGCGTTGGTACGGGGGTTGCGTCCCAGGGAGAAAAACTGTTTTTT
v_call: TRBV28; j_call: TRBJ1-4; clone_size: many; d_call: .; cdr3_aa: CASSLRGWEKLFF; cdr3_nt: TGTGCCAGCAGTTTGAGGGGTTGGGAAAAACTGTTTTTT
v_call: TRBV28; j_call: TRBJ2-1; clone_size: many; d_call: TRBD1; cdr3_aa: CASRDDRGPLYNEQFF; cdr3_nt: TGTGCCAGCAGAGACGACAGGGGGCCTCTTTACAATGAGCAGTTCTTC
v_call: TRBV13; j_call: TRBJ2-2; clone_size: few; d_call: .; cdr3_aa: CASSLFPTGELFF; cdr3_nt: TGTGCCAGCAGCTTGTTTCCTACCGGGGAGCTGTTTTTT
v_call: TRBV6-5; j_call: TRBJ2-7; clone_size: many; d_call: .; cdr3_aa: CASSYRQETFYEQYF; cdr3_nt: TGTGCCAGCAGTTACCGACAGGAGACCTTCTACGAGCAGTACTTC
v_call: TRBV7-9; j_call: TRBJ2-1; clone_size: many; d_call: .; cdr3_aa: CASSLSDFLNEQFF; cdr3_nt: TGTGCCAGCAGCTTGTCGGACTTCCTCAATGAGCAGTTCTTC
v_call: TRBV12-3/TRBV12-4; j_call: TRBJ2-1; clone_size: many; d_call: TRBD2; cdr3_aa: CASSSSGGGFHEQFF; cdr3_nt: TGTGCCAGCAGTTCTAGCGGGGGGGGTTTCCATGAGCAGTTCTTC
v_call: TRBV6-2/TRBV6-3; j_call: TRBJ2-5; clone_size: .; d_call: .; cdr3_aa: CASSPDLGQETQYF; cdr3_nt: TGTGCCAGCAGCCCGGATCTGGGGCAAGAGACCCAGTACTTC
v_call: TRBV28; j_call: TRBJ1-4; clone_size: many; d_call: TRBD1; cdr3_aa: CASSKWTGPPPTNEKLFF; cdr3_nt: TGTGCCAGCAGCAAGTGGACAGGGCCCCCTCCAACTAATGAAAAACTGTTTTTT
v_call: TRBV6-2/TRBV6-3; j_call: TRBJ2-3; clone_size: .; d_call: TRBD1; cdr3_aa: CASSLRGRVGDTQYF; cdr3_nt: TGTGCCAGCAGCCTCAGGGGGCGAGTAGGAGATACGCAGTATTTT
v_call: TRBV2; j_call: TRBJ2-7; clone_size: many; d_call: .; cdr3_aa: CASSEARGGYEQYF; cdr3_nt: TGTGCCAGCAGTGAAGCGAGGGGCGGCTACGAGCAGTACTTC
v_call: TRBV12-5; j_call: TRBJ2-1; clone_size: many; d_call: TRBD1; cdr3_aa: CASGLVLGTGHNEQFF; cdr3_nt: TGTGCTAGTGGTTTGGTACTCGGGACAGGGCACAATGAGCAGTTCTTC
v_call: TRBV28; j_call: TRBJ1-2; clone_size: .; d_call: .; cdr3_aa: CASQTGYGYTF; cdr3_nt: TGTGCCAGCCAAACAGGCTATGGCTACACCTTC
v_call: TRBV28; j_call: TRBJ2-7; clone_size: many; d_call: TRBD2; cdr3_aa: CASRSRLAGLPYEQYF; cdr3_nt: TGTGCCAGCAGGTCTCGTCTAGCGGGATTGCCCTACGAGCAGTACTTC
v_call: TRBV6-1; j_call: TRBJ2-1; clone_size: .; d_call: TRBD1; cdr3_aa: CASRAGGSGANEQFF; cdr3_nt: TGTGCCAGCAGGGCAGGGGGCTCAGGGGCAAATGAGCAGTTCTTC